The 2 T cell receptor beta chains presented below share a single source sample, sequenced in a study of beta chain features in type 1 diabetes. The entirety of the isolated RNA underwent reverse transcription, so expressed TCRB transcripts were sequenced. Here immunoSEQ multiplex PCR was the method, and the copy in TCRdb shows in-frame clones only, minus some. The sample lists 390,000 or so clones, approximately 15% occurring once. Sequencing was done on a sample of naive CD4+ T cells from blood. Receptors were obtained from a young man in good health.

This chain uses TRBV19 with TRBJ2-3; D may be TRBD2 (5 bases). This CDR3 is built from 14 residues. V dropped 1 base and J dropped 4 bases, with 9 bases sitting between them. Germline lookup yields CDR1 LNHDA and CDR2 SQIVND (reference sequence). CDR3 sequence (DNA): TGTGCCAGTAGTATAGCTCGGGGATCAGATACGCAGTATTTT. It yields the protein CASSIARGSDTQYF.

This clone has only a few counts. The rearrangement joins TRBV25-1 to TRBJ2-1, with unresolved D. The CDR3 runs 12 residues. CDR1 and CDR2 from the germline V gene are MGHDK and SYGVNS. V gave up 1 base and J gave up 9 bases, with 7 bases separating them. CDR3 in DNA: TGTGCCAGCAGTGAATTACGCAGTGAGCAGTTCTTC. This encodes CASSELRSEQFF.